The clone carrying this T cell receptor (beta chain) has a count of ten or more. Its cognate antigen is unknown. The data stem from a study of Graves' ophthalmopathy and Graves' hyperthyroidism. Scientists amplified the TCR beta CDR3 regions from RNA transcripts. First-round RT-PCR with HTBI primers preceded a second-round multiplex PCR. TCRdb re-called the multiplex PCR reads with MiXCR, one entry per CDR3 protein. The sample carries about 700,000 distinct CDR3 sequences, more than 40% recorded once. The PBMCs were taken from 10 ml of fresh peripheral blood. The trim removed 5 bases at V and 5 bases at J, leaving 11 bases unmatched. The V gene's germline CDR1 is LNHDA and CDR2 SQIVND (reference sequence). The CDR3 length is 15 residues. Study observations and caveats: Most thyroid clonotypes expanded beyond 0.001 frequency were also found in blood. Between ophthalmopathy and stable hyperthyroidism, a 13-signature model drew a separation with about 88% sensitivity and roughly 80% specificity. The model predicted progression of ophthalmopathy with a sensitivity of 60% to 71%, and its specificity was around 72%.

This TCR was sampled from an adult man with Graves' ophthalmopathy. J is TRBJ1-2 and V is TRBV19, with 7 bases fitting TRBD1. Sequenced material: peripheral blood. CDR3: CASSPTGTATYGYTF. Here the CDR3 DNA reads TGTGCCAGTAGTCCAACCGGGACAGCAACTTATGGCTACACCTTC. Combining the CDR3 with reference TRBV19 and TRBJ1-2 gives the whole variable domain DGGITQSPKYLFRKEGQNVTLSCEQNLNHDAMYWYRQDPGQGLRLIYYSQIVNDFQKGDIAEGYSVSREKKESFPLTVTSAQKNPTAFYLCASSPTGTATYGYTFGSGTRLTVV.